This TCR beta chain was recovered during a study of blood T cell repertoires in COVID-19. Study as a whole: Spain, Italy and the United States supplied samples that represented acute and convalescent COVID-19.

This clone has just a few counts. V was cut by 0 bases and J by 8 bases, with 13 bases left in between. Germline V CDR1 and CDR2: SGHAT, FQNNGV. The CDR3 runs 14 residues. The assay was immunoSEQ multiplex PCR, and TCRdb's table has in-frame clones only and misses some. The table lists about 230,000 clones, roughly 83% of them singletons. Material for sequencing was peripheral blood. The clonotype originates from a man aged 40-55 years with acute or convalescent COVID-19. The V gene is TRBV11-2, the J gene TRBJ1-2, with D possibly TRBD1 on 5 matching bases. CDR3 bases: TGTGCCAGCAGCTTAGAATGGGGGGTCGGCGGCTACACCTTC. The encoded protein is CASSLEWGVGGYTF.